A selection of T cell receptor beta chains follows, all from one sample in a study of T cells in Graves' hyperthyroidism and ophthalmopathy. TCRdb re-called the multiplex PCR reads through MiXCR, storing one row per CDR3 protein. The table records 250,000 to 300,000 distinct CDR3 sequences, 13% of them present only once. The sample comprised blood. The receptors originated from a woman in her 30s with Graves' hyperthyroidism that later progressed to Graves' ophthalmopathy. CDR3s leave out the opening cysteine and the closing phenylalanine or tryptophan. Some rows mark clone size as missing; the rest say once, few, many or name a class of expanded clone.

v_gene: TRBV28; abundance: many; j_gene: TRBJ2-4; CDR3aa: ASSDRDVAKNIQY
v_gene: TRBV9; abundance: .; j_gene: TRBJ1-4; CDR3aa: ASSPDPGQVNEKLF
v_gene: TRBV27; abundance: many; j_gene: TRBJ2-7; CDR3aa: ASSSRLAGVHEQY
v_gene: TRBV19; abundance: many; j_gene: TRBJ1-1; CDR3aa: ASSMTGLTEAF
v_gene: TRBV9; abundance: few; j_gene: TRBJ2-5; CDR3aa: ASSAELQGFRETQY
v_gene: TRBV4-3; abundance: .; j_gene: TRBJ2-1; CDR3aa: ASSRRTSPNSYNEQF
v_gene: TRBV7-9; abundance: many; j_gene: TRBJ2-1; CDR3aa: ASSHTSETYNEQF
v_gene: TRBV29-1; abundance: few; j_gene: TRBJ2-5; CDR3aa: SVEGLAGDPEY
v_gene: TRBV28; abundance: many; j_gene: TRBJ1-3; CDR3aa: ASSLWGGDGNTIY
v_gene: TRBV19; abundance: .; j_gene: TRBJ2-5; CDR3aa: ASSIIGSETQY
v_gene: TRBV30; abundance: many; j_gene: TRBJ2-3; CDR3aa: ARTRLATDTQY
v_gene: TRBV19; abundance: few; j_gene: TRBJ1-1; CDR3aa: ASSHDYTEAF
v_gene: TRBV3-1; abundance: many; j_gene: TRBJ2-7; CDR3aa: ASSQGSRSSYEQY
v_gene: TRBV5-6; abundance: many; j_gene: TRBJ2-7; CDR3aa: ASSRTGHIYEQY